This T cell receptor (beta chain) is from a study of cytomegalovirus exposure and HLA in healthy donors (TCRdb year 2017). For context, the study as a whole: According to an earlier analysis of 550 to 750 of the donors, roughly 180 million T cells yielded 90 million to 130 million unique TCR beta sequences and around 280 Gb of sequence data. Along with the 666-subject first cohort, a separate validation cohort of around 120 different subjects was used. Donor age, sex, ethnicity and CMV serostatus were compiled together with the repertoire data. Of the 398 genotyped donors, roughly 76% were placed in the genetic ancestry cluster associated with self-reported Caucasian donors. Typing coverage differed by locus: A, B, C, DRB1 and DQB1 were typed in roughly 629-640 donors, DQA1 in about 500, DPA1 in approximately 610, and DPB1 in just under 490. Class I and class II HLA loci were covered by the typing at four-digit resolution. Across approximately 420 genotyped donors of the cohort, an average of roughly 200,000 unique TCR beta nucleotide sequences per donor were sequenced, and 15% to 20% of those sequences were non-productive. An earlier analysis of approximately 500 of the donors applied high-throughput TCR beta sequencing to assess whether each TCR beta V gene segment acted as functional or pseudogenic. Genome-wide SNP genotypes for about 60% of the roughly 700 donors were used in a later genetic analysis, which treated that subset as a discovery cohort. Roughly 5 DR-DQ haplotypes were treated as single units for association and clustering because of strong linkage in the cohort. To predict cytomegalovirus infection status, the study brought together high-throughput TCR immunosequencing, statistical association of individual TCRs with disease status, and machine learning. The T cell repertoires of several hundred subjects were profiled by immunosequencing and related to cytomegalovirus serostatus. The study aimed to test whether signatures of past pathogen exposure could be identified by cataloging public T cell receptors. About 300 gigabases of sequencing data and 80 million or so unique TCR sequences were included in an early release covering under 650 HLA-typed donors. All discovery cohort repertoires had been generated using a single sequencing platform. Rather than using new phenotypic data, the later analysis identified candidate immune exposures from TCR beta sequences and from how often those sequences occurred across donors. In a later analysis, previously published TCR beta repertoires from some 640 donors were re-analyzed and high-resolution HLA genotyping was added so that TCR occurrence patterns could be studied.

Results and caveats for the whole study, not just this receptor: Most TCR sequences were observed very rarely across donors, whereas some public TCRs were present in many individuals. Broadly in line with IMGT annotations, most TCR beta V segments showed up in productive rearrangements about 87% or about 30% of the time in an earlier analysis of some 590 of the donors. A later analysis found that HLA-associated TCR beta chains were more clonally expanded and had lower generation probabilities than equally common non-associated chains. A later genetic analysis associated a missense DCLRE1C variant with V-gene and J-gene trimming of TCR beta chains, and an independent cohort replicated the association. In vitro tests confirmed that three of the cytomegalovirus-associated TCR beta chains recognize cytomegalovirus antigens. A later analysis found that most CMV-associated TCR beta chains appeared HLA-restricted, with HLA associations seemingly driven largely by CMV exposure. A later analysis found that TCR association rates varied across HLA loci, with DRB1 alleles showing the most associated TCRs and HLA-C alleles the fewest. A further reported finding was that TCR beta sequences accurately predicted the HLA-A and HLA-B alleles for most subjects in the first cohort. When HLA alleles, especially DR and DQ, strongly co-occurred, attributing TCR associations to individual alleles was difficult. Because counts were too low, roughly 16 rarely observed V segments, including chromosome 9 orphons, were excluded from the earlier analysis of fewer than 650 of the donors. The study listed 164 TCR beta chains as associated with cytomegalovirus. Some IMGT-functional V segments, including TRBV6-2 and TRBV6-3, could not be told apart with the 87-base-pair reads, so those segments were excluded. In a later genetic analysis, fewer N-insertions in productive TCRs were reported among donors in an Asian-associated ancestry cluster than the 666-donor mean. A group of highly shared sequence variants was considered likely to be a technical artifact of the sequencing pipeline. HLA typing was unavailable for some donors at each locus, so association tests used only the typed subset. It was suggested by the authors that the approach could potentially be generalized to other disease states and immunological phenotypes. Linkage disequilibrium might explain the correlated functional status among segregating V segments, but an unknown experimental factor could not be excluded. This cohort had only TCR beta chains sequenced, and the lack of alpha or paired-chain data limited which features could be detected. Specific HLA alleles were associated with more than 15,000 TCR beta sequences at a false discovery rate of 0.05 in a later analysis. According to a later analysis, parvovirus B19, influenza, CMV and Epstein-Barr virus appeared linked to several top co-occurrence clusters. The presence/absence analyses assumed that sequencing depth was roughly uniform across donors, and that assumption may not be true. For the cohort, immune exposure information was limited to CMV serostatus. The classifier was reported to diagnose cytomegalovirus status with high specificity and sensitivity in both the original cohort and the validation cohort.

The cohort consisted of more than 650 healthy bone marrow donors. Cohort members were all nominally healthy when sampled, although unrecorded immune exposures were likely present. The donor was CMV seronegative and belonged to the group of roughly 330 seronegative cohort members. A peripheral blood sample was collected from each donor, and TCR beta sequencing was performed on peripheral blood mononuclear cells. The Qiagen DNeasy Blood Extraction Kit was used to extract genomic DNA from the blood cell samples. Libraries were made using the immunoSEQ multiplex PCR assay. The multiplex PCR relied on a mix of 60 forward primers for TCR Vbeta segments and 13 reverse primers for TCR Jbeta segments. The CDR3 region of rearranged TCR beta genes was amplified from genomic DNA by a multiplex PCR assay. The Illumina HiSeq System was used to sequence the amplified TCR beta libraries as 87-base-pair reads. Regarding the original processing steps: A later analysis counted approximately 84 million unique TCR beta chains across the 666 repertoires, and around 9.9 million of these chains were shared by at least two donors. A nearest-neighbor algorithm error-corrected the raw reads and collapsed the reads into unique sequences, merging closely related sequences to remove PCR and sequencing errors. Alignment of CDR3 sequences to IMGT reference sequences was used to assign V, D and J gene segments. Each retained sequence needed at least a six-nucleotide match to both a V gene segment and a J gene segment. Rearrangements were classified as productive when the CDR3 lacked stop codons and remained in frame with V and J, and all other rearrangements were classified as non-productive. Following IMGT convention, CDR3 was defined as the stretch from the second conserved V-encoded cysteine to the conserved J-encoded phenylalanine. The earlier analysis of 500 to 650 of the donors excluded any sequence lacking an unambiguous match to a single V gene segment. An earlier analysis of 550 to 650 of the donors classified V segments as functional when productive rearrangements were above 56.7% and as segregating when the standard deviation between donors was above 5%. To diagnose cytomegalovirus status from the catalog of TCR beta chain sequences, a statistical classification framework was built. V and J gene assignment, in a later analysis, came from comparing TCR nucleotide sequences with IMGT/GENE-DB human TR gene sequences. The TCRdist pipeline was used in a later analysis to assign CDR3 sequences and most-parsimonious VDJ recombination scenarios. A later analysis defined each TCR beta chain by its CDR3 amino acid sequence plus V-gene family, and excluded reads lacking a unique V-gene family. A later analysis removed 592 highly shared, low-generation-probability nucleotide sequences to deal with suspected cross-contamination and a sequencing artifact. In a later analysis, a clonal expansion index for each public chain was calculated from normalized within-repertoire ranks of inferred template counts. In a later analysis, generation probabilities were computed with a VDJ recombination model fitted to out-of-frame rearrangements, and the resulting probabilities were checked against IGoR. Hypergeometric tests were used in a later analysis to score TCR-TCR, TCR-HLA and TCR-CMV co-occurrence, with a repertoire-size bias correction applied to the TCR pairs. In a later analysis, false discovery rates were estimated by permuting HLA or CMV assignments 20 times. In a later analysis, co-occurring TCRs were grouped with DBSCAN, and TCRdist sequence similarity was added when clustering was performed within HLA-allele-positive subsets. Repertoires with fewer than 30,000 or more than 120,000 public chains were left out of co-occurrence clustering, as were a few repertoires with anomalous nucleotide sharing. As stored in TCRdb, this immuneACCESS dataset retains in-frame rearrangements with V and J assigned. A fraction of the clones does not appear; measured against another copy, unresolved V genes explain less than half of the discrepancy, and the remainder lacks a known reason. V and J calls and clone size follow that table, whereas D and trimming were derived from the DNA. This sample comprises about 160,000 clones, approximately 75% of them detected only once. The ten largest clones take up about 2.1% of the sample.

A word on this clone: The clone's antigen remains unknown. The record has no base qualities; no much larger clone is one base away.

From V the trimming removes 0 bases and from J it removes 9 bases, while the gene matches leave 8 bases of the junction unaccounted for. The CDR3 runs 14 amino acids, cysteine and phenylalanine included. The entry retains the CDR3 DNA only, 42 bases that are in frame from base 1. According to the germline V gene (reference sequence), CDR1 reads GTSNPN and CDR2 reads SVGIG. This receptor was identified in a woman aged 18-29 years in good health and CMV-seronegative. The sequence is built from TRBV30 and TRBJ2-7; 10 central nucleotides agree with TRBD2. Material for sequencing was PBMCs. The CDR3 here reads CAWSVGLAGVGQYF. The sequenced DNA is TGTGCCTGGAGTGTAGGTCTAGCGGGAGTTGGGCAGTACTTC. Extended through the reference TRBV30 and TRBJ2-7 proteins, this CDR3 yields the full variable domain: SQTIHQWPATLVQPVGSPLSLECTVEGTSNPNLYWYRQAAGRGLQLLFYSVGIGQISSEVPQNLSASRPQDRQFILSSKKLLLSDSGFYLCAWSVGLAGVGQYFGPGTRLTVT.